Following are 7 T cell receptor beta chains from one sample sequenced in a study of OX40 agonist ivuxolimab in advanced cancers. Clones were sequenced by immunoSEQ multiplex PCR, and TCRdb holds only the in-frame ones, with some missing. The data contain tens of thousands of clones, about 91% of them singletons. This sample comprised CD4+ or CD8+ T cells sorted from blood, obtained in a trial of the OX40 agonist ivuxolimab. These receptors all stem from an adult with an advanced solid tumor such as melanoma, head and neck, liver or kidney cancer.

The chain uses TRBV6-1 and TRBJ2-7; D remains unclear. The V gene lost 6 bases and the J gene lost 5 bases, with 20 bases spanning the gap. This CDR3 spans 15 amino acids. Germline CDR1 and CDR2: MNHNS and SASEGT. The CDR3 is CASRFRLPPVHEQYF. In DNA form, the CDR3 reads TGTGCCAGCAGATTCCGACTTCCGCCCGTCCACGAGCAGTACTTC.

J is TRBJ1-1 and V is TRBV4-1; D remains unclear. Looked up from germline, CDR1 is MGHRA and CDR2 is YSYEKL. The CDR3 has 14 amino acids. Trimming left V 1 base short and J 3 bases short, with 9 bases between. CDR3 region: CASSQGVGYTEAFF. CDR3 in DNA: TGCGCCAGCAGCCAAGGGGTGGGGTACACTGAAGCTTTCTTT.

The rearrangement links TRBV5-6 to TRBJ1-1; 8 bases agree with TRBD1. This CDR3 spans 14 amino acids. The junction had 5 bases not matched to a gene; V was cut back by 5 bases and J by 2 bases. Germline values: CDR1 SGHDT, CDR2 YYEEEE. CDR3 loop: CASRHDRGNTEAFF. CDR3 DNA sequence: TGTGCCAGCAGACATGACAGGGGCAACACTGAAGCTTTCTTT. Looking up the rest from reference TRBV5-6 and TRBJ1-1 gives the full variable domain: DAGVTQSPTHLIKTRGQQVTLRCSPKSGHDTVSWYQQALGQGPQFIFQYYEEEERQRGNFPDRFSGHQFPNYSSELNVNALLLGDSALYLCASRHDRGNTEAFFGQGTRLTVV.

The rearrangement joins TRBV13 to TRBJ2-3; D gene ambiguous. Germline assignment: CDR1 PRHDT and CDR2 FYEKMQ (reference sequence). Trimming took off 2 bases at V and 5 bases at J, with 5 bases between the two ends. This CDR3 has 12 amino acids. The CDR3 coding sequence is TGTGCCAGCAGCTTACCCGGAGATACGCAGTATTTT. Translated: CASSLPGDTQYF.

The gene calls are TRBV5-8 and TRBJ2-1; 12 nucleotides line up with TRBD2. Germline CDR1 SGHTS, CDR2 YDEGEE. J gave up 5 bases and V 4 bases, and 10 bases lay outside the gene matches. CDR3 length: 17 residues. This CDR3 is CASSAGLAGVIDNEQFF. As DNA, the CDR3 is TGTGCCAGCAGCGCGGGACTAGCGGGTGTTATTGACAATGAGCAGTTCTTC.

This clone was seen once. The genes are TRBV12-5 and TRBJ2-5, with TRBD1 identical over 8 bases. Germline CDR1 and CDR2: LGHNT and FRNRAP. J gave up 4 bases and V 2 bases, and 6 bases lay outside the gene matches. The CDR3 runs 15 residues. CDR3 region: CASGLYGQGGETQYF. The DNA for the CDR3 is TGTGCTAGTGGTTTGTACGGACAGGGCGGAGAGACCCAGTACTTC.

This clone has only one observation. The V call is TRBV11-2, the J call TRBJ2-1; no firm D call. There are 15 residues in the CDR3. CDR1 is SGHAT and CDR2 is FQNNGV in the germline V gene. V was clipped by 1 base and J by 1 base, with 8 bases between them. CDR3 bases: TGTGCCAGCAGCTTAGGGTTTGGGTCCTACAATGAGCAGTTCTTC. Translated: CASSLGFGSYNEQFF.